Listed here is a single TCR beta chain. Its antigen is currently not known. No much larger clonotype is one base removed from it; base qualities were not supplied. Here V drops 1 base and J drops 5 bases, and the junction holds 7 bases not matched to any gene. The CDR3 contains 15 residues, cysteine and phenylalanine counted. The kept DNA is CDR3 alone, 45 bases in frame from the first base. CDR1 and CDR2 are drawn from the germline V gene: SGHRS, YFSETQ. TCRbeta CDR3 regions were amplified from genomic DNA by means of the immunoSEQ Assay, a bias-controlled multiplex PCR. The paper's processing steps were these. Within the assay, amplification of reference gene primers was used to estimate how many nucleated cells each sample contained. Sequence reads were collapsed and filtered to measure the absolute abundance of every unique TCRbeta CDR3 rearrangement. For each sample, productive Simpson clonality was calculated as the square root of Simpson's diversity index over productive rearrangements. This immuneACCESS table, as held by TCRdb, lists in-frame sequences with V and J called but not all clones. Of the missing ones, under half trace to an unresolved V gene in checked studies; the others have no known cause. V, J and clone size are those of that table, while D and trimming were read from the DNA. The sample yields some 240,000 clones; approximately 85% were counted once. Around 2.5% of the sample belongs to the ten largest clones.

These data are taken from a study of blood T cell repertoires in COVID-19 (dated by TCRdb to between 2020 and 2021). Study-level background: The collaborator samples originated in the United States, Italy and Spain and spanned the acute and convalescent phases of COVID-19. The material from the prospective study consisted of cDNA or gDNA derived from T cells, B-cell-depleted T cells, or PBMCs. The dataset comprised deeply sampled blood TCRbeta repertoires from subjects exposed to, actively infected with, or recovered from COVID-19. The repertoires were made available in a free public database intended to serve as a resource for research on the immune response to SARS-CoV-2. Samples came from the ongoing ImmuneRACE study (first 160 participants) plus 1,254 subjects from 6 global collaborators. Nearly every sample came with metadata listing a de-identified subject ID, COVID-19 status, age in years and sex. Where available, HLA class I and class II types were taken from metadata supplied by the sample provider and were not determined by assay-based typing. The paper's findings and limits, for the study overall: How much clinical and demographic metadata was included differed by source and by participant, and the metadata was provided uncurated.

One collaborating source in Seattle enrolled patients during active infection and followed them longitudinally through the course of disease. The collaborating institutions used their own protocols to collect whole blood in K2EDTA tubes. For TCRbeta analysis, collaborator samples were shipped as frozen whole blood, as isolated PBMCs, or as DNA extracted from either sample type. The sequence was obtained from a woman in her 70s with COVID-19, enrolled during active disease. This receptor chain uses TRBV5-1 and TRBJ2-5, with 8 middle bases fitting TRBD1. Input material: peripheral blood. The base sequence is TGCGCCAGCAGCTTGCCGACAGGGGATTCGGAGACCCAGTACTTC. This gives the protein CASSLPTGDSETQYF.